This is a list of T cell receptor beta chains from one sample in a study of blood T cell repertoires in COVID-19. Assay: immunoSEQ multiplex PCR; the TCRdb copy retains only in-frame clones and omits some. The table includes around 140,000 clones, over 85% detected once. Specimen: peripheral blood. Every receptor here comes from a human donor in a cohort sampled during active COVID-19. Each CDR3 is given with its conserved first and last residue. A D gene is named only where the DNA matches it firmly. The size of a clone is reported for some rows only, either as once, few or many, or as a class for expanded clones.

v_call: TRBV6-2/TRBV6-3
j_call: TRBJ2-1
d_call: NA
clone_size: NA
cdr3_nt: TGTGCCAGCAGTTCGAGATCCTACAATGAGCAGTTCTTC
cdr3_aa: CASSSRSYNEQFF

v_call: TRBV19
j_call: TRBJ2-1
d_call: NA
clone_size: NA
cdr3_nt: TGTGCCAGTCAATCAACCGGAGGACCCTCCAATGAGCAGTTCTTC
cdr3_aa: CASQSTGGPSNEQFF

v_call: TRBV28
j_call: TRBJ1-5
d_call: NA
clone_size: NA
cdr3_nt: TGTGCCAGCAGCAGTGACAGTCAGCCCCAGCATTTT
cdr3_aa: CASSSDSQPQHF

v_call: TRBV27
j_call: TRBJ2-3
d_call: TRBD2
clone_size: once
cdr3_nt: TGTGCCAGCAGTTCGCGGGGGGGGGAAGATACGCAGTATTTT
cdr3_aa: CASSSRGGEDTQYF

v_call: TRBV28
j_call: TRBJ1-3
d_call: NA
clone_size: NA
cdr3_nt: TGTGCCAGCAGTTCACAGGGCTCTGGAAACACCATATATTTT
cdr3_aa: CASSSQGSGNTIYF

v_call: TRBV7-2
j_call: TRBJ2-3
d_call: TRBD1
clone_size: NA
cdr3_nt: TGTGCCGTCGGGCTGGACAGGGGGAAGACAGATACGCAGTATTTT
cdr3_aa: CAVGLDRGKTDTQYF

v_call: TRBV5-1
j_call: TRBJ1-1
d_call: NA
clone_size: NA
cdr3_nt: TGCGCCAGCAGCTTTGGACTGTCGGAAGCTTTCTTT
cdr3_aa: CASSFGLSEAFF

v_call: TRBV30
j_call: TRBJ2-3
d_call: TRBD2
clone_size: once
cdr3_nt: TGTGCCTGGAGCGGGGGGGCGGGTCGTACGCAGTATTTT
cdr3_aa: CAWSGGAGRTQYF

v_call: TRBV10-3
j_call: TRBJ1-2
d_call: NA
clone_size: NA
cdr3_nt: TGTGCCATCAGTGAGTCTCTTTATGGCTACACCTTC
cdr3_aa: CAISESLYGYTF

v_call: TRBV5-4
j_call: TRBJ2-1
d_call: NA
clone_size: once
cdr3_nt: TGTGCCAGCAGCTTGACAGGGCCCTACAATGAGCAGTTCTTC
cdr3_aa: CASSLTGPYNEQFF

v_call: TRBV4-1
j_call: TRBJ1-6
d_call: NA
clone_size: NA
cdr3_nt: TGCGCCAGCAGCACCCGGGGAAAAAATTCACCCCTCCACTTT
cdr3_aa: CASSTRGKNSPLHF

v_call: TRBV4-2
j_call: TRBJ2-3
d_call: TRBD1
clone_size: NA
cdr3_nt: TGTGCCAGCAGCCAATCCAGGACAGGGAAGACAGATACGCAGTATTTT
cdr3_aa: CASSQSRTGKTDTQYF

v_call: TRBV4-2
j_call: TRBJ1-1
d_call: NA
clone_size: NA
cdr3_nt: TGTGCCAGCAGCCAAGAACAGCGGACTGAAGCTTTCTTT
cdr3_aa: CASSQEQRTEAFF

v_call: TRBV2
j_call: TRBJ2-1
d_call: TRBD2
clone_size: NA
cdr3_nt: TGTGCCAGCCGCATCGAGGCGGGGGGCTTCTACAATGAGCAGTTCTTC
cdr3_aa: CASRIEAGGFYNEQFF

v_call: TRBV9
j_call: TRBJ2-1
d_call: NA
clone_size: NA
cdr3_nt: TGTGCCAGCAGCGTAGTTCGGGGAGCGGTCTACAATGAGCAGTTCTTC
cdr3_aa: CASSVVRGAVYNEQFF

v_call: TRBV7-9
j_call: TRBJ2-7
d_call: TRBD1
clone_size: NA
cdr3_nt: TGTGCCAGCAGCTACCAGCCCGGGACAGGGGCTCAAGAGCAGTACTTC
cdr3_aa: CASSYQPGTGAQEQYF

v_call: TRBV7-8
j_call: TRBJ1-4
d_call: TRBD1
clone_size: once
cdr3_nt: TGTGCCAGCAGTTCACAGGGGTACCTTGAAAAACTGTTTTTT
cdr3_aa: CASSSQGYLEKLFF

v_call: TRBV7-2
j_call: TRBJ2-5
d_call: NA
clone_size: NA
cdr3_nt: TGTGCCAGCAGCTTTATTTGGGTCGGGGAGACCCAGTACTTC
cdr3_aa: CASSFIWVGETQYF

v_call: TRBV4-2
j_call: TRBJ1-5
d_call: NA
clone_size: NA
cdr3_nt: TGTGCCAGCAGCCAACAGGGGAACAGGTTTTCGCCCCCCAGGCCCCAGCATTTT
cdr3_aa: CASSQQGNRFSPPRPQHF

v_call: TRBV3-1/TRBV3-2
j_call: TRBJ2-7
d_call: TRBD1
clone_size: NA
cdr3_nt: TGTGCCAGCAGCCAACGGGACAGAGCCTACGAGCAGTACTTC
cdr3_aa: CASSQRDRAYEQYF

v_call: TRBV11-2
j_call: TRBJ2-1
d_call: NA
clone_size: NA
cdr3_nt: TGTGCCAGCAGCTTAAAGGCAGGGCCAGGCAATGAGCAGTTCTTC
cdr3_aa: CASSLKAGPGNEQFF

v_call: TRBV4-3
j_call: TRBJ2-7
d_call: NA
clone_size: few
cdr3_nt: TGCGCCAGCAGCCAAGAATTTTCTCGGGGGTACGAGCAGTACTTC
cdr3_aa: CASSQEFSRGYEQYF

v_call: TRBV7-8
j_call: TRBJ1-3
d_call: TRBD1
clone_size: NA
cdr3_nt: TGTGCCAGCAGCTTTTCTACAGGGGGCCCTGGAAACACCATATATTTT
cdr3_aa: CASSFSTGGPGNTIYF

v_call: TRBV25-1
j_call: TRBJ2-2
d_call: TRBD1
clone_size: NA
cdr3_nt: TGTGCCAGCCTAGGGACAGCCGGGGAGCTGTTTTTT
cdr3_aa: CASLGTAGELFF

v_call: TRBV5-6
j_call: TRBJ1-3
d_call: TRBD1
clone_size: NA
cdr3_nt: TGTGCCAGCAGCTTGGACAGGGGGCCTGGAAACACCATATATTTT
cdr3_aa: CASSLDRGPGNTIYF

v_call: TRBV5-1
j_call: TRBJ2-1
d_call: NA
clone_size: once
cdr3_nt: TGCGCCAGCGCCTGGACGGGGATAACCTACAATGAGCAGTTCTTC
cdr3_aa: CASAWTGITYNEQFF

v_call: TRBV18
j_call: TRBJ2-4
d_call: TRBD2
clone_size: NA
cdr3_nt: TGTGCCAGCTCACGCACACTAGCGGACAAAAACATTCAGTACTTC
cdr3_aa: CASSRTLADKNIQYF

v_call: TRBV7-3
j_call: TRBJ2-2
d_call: NA
clone_size: NA
cdr3_nt: TGTGCCAGCAGCTTAGTAACAAACACCGGGGAGCTGTTTTTT
cdr3_aa: CASSLVTNTGELFF

v_call: TRBV3-1/TRBV3-2
j_call: TRBJ1-3
d_call: TRBD1
clone_size: NA
cdr3_nt: TGTGCCAGCAGCCCTACCCGAGGACAGGGGCCACTCTCTGGAAACACCATATATTTT
cdr3_aa: CASSPTRGQGPLSGNTIYF

v_call: TRBV29-1
j_call: TRBJ2-1
d_call: TRBD1
clone_size: NA
cdr3_nt: TGCAGCGTTGATAAATTGGACAGGGGGGGCAATGAGCAGTTCTTC
cdr3_aa: CSVDKLDRGGNEQFF

v_call: TRBV7-3
j_call: TRBJ2-1
d_call: TRBD2
clone_size: NA
cdr3_nt: TGTGCCAGCAGCATCAGCGGGGGGCTCAATGAGCAGTTCTTC
cdr3_aa: CASSISGGLNEQFF

v_call: TRBV5-4
j_call: TRBJ1-2
d_call: TRBD1
clone_size: NA
cdr3_nt: TGTGCCAGCAGCGTGGACAGGCGGATCTACTATGGCTACACCTTC
cdr3_aa: CASSVDRRIYYGYTF

v_call: TRBV5-1
j_call: TRBJ2-7
d_call: TRBD1
clone_size: once
cdr3_nt: TGCGCCAGCAGCTTGGGGGGACAGGGTAGAAGCGAGCAGTACTTC
cdr3_aa: CASSLGGQGRSEQYF